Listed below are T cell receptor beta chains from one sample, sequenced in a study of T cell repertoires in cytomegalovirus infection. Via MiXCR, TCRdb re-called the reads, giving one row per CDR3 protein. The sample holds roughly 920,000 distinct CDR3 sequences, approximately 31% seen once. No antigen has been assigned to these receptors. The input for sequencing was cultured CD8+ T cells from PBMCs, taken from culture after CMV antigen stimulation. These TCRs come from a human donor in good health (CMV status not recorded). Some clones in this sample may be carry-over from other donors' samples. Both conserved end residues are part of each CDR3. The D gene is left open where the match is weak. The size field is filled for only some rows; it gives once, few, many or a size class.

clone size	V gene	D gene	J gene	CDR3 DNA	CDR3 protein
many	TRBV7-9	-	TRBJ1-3	TGTGCCAGCAGCTCCTCGGACAGTGGCTTAAAAGGAAACACCATATATTTT	CASSSSDSGLKGNTIYF
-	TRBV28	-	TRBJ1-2	TGTGCCAGCAGTTTACGGGTCTATGTCAGAGACTTCTACACCTTC	CASSLRVYVRDFYTF
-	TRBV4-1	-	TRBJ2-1	TGCGCCAGCAGCGATGGACGGATCTACAATGAGCAGTTCTTC	CASSDGRIYNEQFF
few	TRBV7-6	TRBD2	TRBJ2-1	TGTGCCAGCCCTAATCTAGCGGCTATAAGCGATGAGCAGTTCTTC	CASPNLAAISDEQFF
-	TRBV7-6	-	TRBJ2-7	TGTGCCAGCAGCCCGGAGGGGGGGGGAAGCTCCTACGAGCAGTACTTC	CASSPEGGGSSYEQYF
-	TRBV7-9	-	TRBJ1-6	TGTGCCAGCAGCCCCGGATTCTGGACGGCCTATAATTCACCCCTCCACTTT	CASSPGFWTAYNSPLHF
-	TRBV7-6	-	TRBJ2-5	TGTGCCAGCAGCCCAAGTAACCCGGAGACCCAGTACTTC	CASSPSNPETQYF
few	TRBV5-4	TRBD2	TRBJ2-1	TGTGCCAGCAGCCCCAGGACTAGCGGGAGGCTCAATGAGCAGTTCTTC	CASSPRTSGRLNEQFF
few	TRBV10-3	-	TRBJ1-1	TGTGCCATCGGTTCCGGGGGTGACACTGAAGCTTTCTTT	CAIGSGGDTEAFF
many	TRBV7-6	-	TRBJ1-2	TGTGCCAGCAGCTTAGGGGGTCGTGACTATGGCTACACCTTC	CASSLGGRDYGYTF
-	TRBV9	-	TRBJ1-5	TGTGCCAGCAGCGTAGAAGGCTCATGGTGGCCCCAGCATTTT	CASSVEGSWWPQHF
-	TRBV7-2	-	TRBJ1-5	TGTGCCAGCAGCGAGAGAGCTCAGCCCCAGCATTTT	CASSERAQPQHF
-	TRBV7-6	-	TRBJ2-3	TGTGCCAGCAGCCGGGTGGGGGATGTTGGTACGCAGTATTTT	CASSRVGDVGTQYF
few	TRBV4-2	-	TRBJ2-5	TGTGCCAGCAGCCAAGTTGAGGTGCGGGCAGGGGGGTCCCCGAAGCAAGAGACCCAGTACTTC	CASSQVEVRAGGSPKQETQYF
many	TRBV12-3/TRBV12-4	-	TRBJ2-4	TGTGCCAGCAGCCCCCACGAAAACATTCAGTACTTC	CASSPHENIQYF
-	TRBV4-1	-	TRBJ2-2	TGCGCCAGCAGCCACCCCACGGAGAATTTGAACACCGGGGAGCTGTTTTTT	CASSHPTENLNTGELFF
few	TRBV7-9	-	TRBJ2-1	TGTGCCAGCAGCTTAGCCACAGGGCCCTCCTACAATGAGCAGTTCTTC	CASSLATGPSYNEQFF
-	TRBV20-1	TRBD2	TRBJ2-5	TGCAGTGCTAGGAGCGGGGGTCAGGACCCGACCCAGTACTTC	CSARSGGQDPTQYF
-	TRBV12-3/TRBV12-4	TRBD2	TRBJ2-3	TGTGCCAGCAGTTTTCTGACTAGCGGCTTCACAGATACGCAGTATTTT	CASSFLTSGFTDTQYF
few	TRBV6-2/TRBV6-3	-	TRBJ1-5	TGTGCCAGCAGTTGGGATAATCAGCCCCAGCATTTT	CASSWDNQPQHF
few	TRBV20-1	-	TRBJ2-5	TGCAGTGCTAGAAGAAGCAGCCAAGAGACCCAGTACTTC	CSARRSSQETQYF
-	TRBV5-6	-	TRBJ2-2	TGTGCCAGCAGCTTGCTAGAGGAGAACACCGGGGAGCTGTTTTTT	CASSLLEENTGELFF
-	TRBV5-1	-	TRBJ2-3	TGCGCCAGCAGCTTCTTGGGGACAAACGACCAAGCACACACAGATACGCAGTATTTT	CASSFLGTNDQAHTDTQYF
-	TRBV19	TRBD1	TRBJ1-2	TGTGCCGGAATTGACAGGGGTGGCTACACCTTC	CAGIDRGGYTF
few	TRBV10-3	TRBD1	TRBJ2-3	TGTGCCATCAGAACAACAGGGGACACGCAGTATTTT	CAIRTTGDTQYF
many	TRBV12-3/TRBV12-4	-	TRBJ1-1	TGTGCCAGCAGCTTTACACTGAACACTGAAGCTTTCTTT	CASSFTLNTEAFF
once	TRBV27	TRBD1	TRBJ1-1	TGTGCCAGCATTCCGACAGGGGTGAACACTGAAGCTTTCTTT	CASIPTGVNTEAFF
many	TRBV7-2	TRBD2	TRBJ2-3	TGTGCCAGCAGCTTAGGGACTAGCGGGGCCACAGATACGCAGTATTTT	CASSLGTSGATDTQYF
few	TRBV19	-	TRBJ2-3	TGTGCCACTTTCAGAAGTGACGGCTACACAGATACGCAGTATTTT	CATFRSDGYTDTQYF
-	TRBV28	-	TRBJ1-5	TGTGCCAGCACCAGCGAGGGCTACAATCAGCCCCAGCATTTT	CASTSEGYNQPQHF
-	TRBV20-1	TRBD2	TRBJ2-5	TGCAGTGCTACTACTAGCGGGGGAAAGACCCAGTACTTC	CSATTSGGKTQYF
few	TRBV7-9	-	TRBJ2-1	TGTGCCAGCAGCTTAGGGACCGGAGCCTCCAAAACGGGTCGCTATGAGCAGTTCTTC	CASSLGTGASKTGRYEQFF
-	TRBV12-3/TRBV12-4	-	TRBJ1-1	TGTGCCAGCACCGACAGTCAGGGAACTGAAGCTTTCTTT	CASTDSQGTEAFF
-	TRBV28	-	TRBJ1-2	TGTGCCAGCAGAAATGAGGACTATGGCTACACCTTC	CASRNEDYGYTF
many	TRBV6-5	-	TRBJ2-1	TGTGCCAGCAGTTACTCCTCGACTGGCTCCTACAATGAGCAGTTCTTC	CASSYSSTGSYNEQFF
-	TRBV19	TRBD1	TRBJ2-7	TGTGCCAGTAGTCCCTACCCCGGGACAGGGACCCCGTCCTACGAGCAGTACTTC	CASSPYPGTGTPSYEQYF
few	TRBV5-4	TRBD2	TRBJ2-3	TGTGCCAGCAGTTTGGACAGCGGGGGGCTCACAGATACGCAGTATTTT	CASSLDSGGLTDTQYF
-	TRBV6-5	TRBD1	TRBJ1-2	TGTGCCAGCAGTTACTCGACAGGGGATGGGGGGTATGGCTACACCTTC	CASSYSTGDGGYGYTF
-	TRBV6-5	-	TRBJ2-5	TGTGCCGTCTCCCTGGGGGAGACCCAGTACTTC	CAVSLGETQYF
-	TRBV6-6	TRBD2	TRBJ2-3	TGTGCCAGCAGTTACGTCCAGCGGGGGGTCACAGATACGCAGTATTTT	CASSYVQRGVTDTQYF
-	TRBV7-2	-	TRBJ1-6	TGTGCCAGCAGCTTAATTTATTCACCCCTCCACTTT	CASSLIYSPLHF
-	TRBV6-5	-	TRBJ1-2	TGTGCCAGCAGCGAGGGGCCCTCGGGGGGCTACACCTTC	CASSEGPSGGYTF
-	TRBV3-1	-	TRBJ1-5	TGTGCCAGCAGTCTGAGGGGGGTACATCAGCCCCAGCATTTT	CASSLRGVHQPQHF
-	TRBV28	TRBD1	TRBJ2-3	TGTGCCAGCAGCCACGGACAGGGAGCCGTCACAGATACGCAGTATTTT	CASSHGQGAVTDTQYF
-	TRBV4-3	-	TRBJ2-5	TGCGCCAGCAGCCAATACTTTCGGGAAGTAATAGAGACCCAGTACTTC	CASSQYFREVIETQYF
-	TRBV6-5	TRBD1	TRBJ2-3	TGTGCCAGCAGTTACTCGTGGACAGGGGCCCCAGATACGCAGTATTTT	CASSYSWTGAPDTQYF
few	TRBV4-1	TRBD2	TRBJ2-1	TGCGCCAGCAGCCAAGATAGGAGGGCGGGGGGGCTGTCCTACAATGAGCAGTTCTTC	CASSQDRRAGGLSYNEQFF
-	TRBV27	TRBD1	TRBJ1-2	TGTGCCAGCACCTCGTGGACAGGGAATGGCTACACCTTC	CASTSWTGNGYTF
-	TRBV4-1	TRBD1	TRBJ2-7	TGCGCCAGCAGCCACCGGACAGGTTCCTACGAGCAGTACTTC	CASSHRTGSYEQYF
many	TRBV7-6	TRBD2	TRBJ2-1	TGTGCCAGCAGCCTAGTAGGAGCGGGGGCGTTTTACAATGAGCAGTTCTTC	CASSLVGAGAFYNEQFF
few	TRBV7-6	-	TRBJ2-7	TGTGCCAGCAGCGGCGAGGGGGTTAGCGGGTCACCGGGGAACGAGCAGTACTTC	CASSGEGVSGSPGNEQYF
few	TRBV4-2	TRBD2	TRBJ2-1	TGTGCCAGCAGCGACCGCGGGGGGCCTCTCGACAATGAGCAGTTCTTC	CASSDRGGPLDNEQFF